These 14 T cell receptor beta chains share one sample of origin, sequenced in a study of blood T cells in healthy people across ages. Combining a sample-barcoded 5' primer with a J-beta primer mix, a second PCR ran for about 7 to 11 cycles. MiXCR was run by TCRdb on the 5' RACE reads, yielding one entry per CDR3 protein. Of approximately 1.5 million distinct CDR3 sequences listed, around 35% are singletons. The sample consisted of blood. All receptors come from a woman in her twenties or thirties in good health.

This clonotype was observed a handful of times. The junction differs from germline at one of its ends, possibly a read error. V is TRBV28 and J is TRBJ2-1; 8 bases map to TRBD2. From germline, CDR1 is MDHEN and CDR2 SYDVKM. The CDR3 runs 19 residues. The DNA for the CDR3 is TGTGCCAGCAGTTTACGGGTCGGCCTAGCGGGTAACTCCCACAATGAGCAGTTCTTC. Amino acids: CASSLRVGLAGNSHNEQFF. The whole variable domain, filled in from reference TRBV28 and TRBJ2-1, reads DVKVTQSSRYLVKRTGEKVFLECVQDMDHENMFWYRQDPGLGLRLIYFSYDVKMKEKGDIPEGYSVSREKKERFSLILESASTNQTSMYLCASSLRVGLAGNSHNEQFFGPGTRLTVL.

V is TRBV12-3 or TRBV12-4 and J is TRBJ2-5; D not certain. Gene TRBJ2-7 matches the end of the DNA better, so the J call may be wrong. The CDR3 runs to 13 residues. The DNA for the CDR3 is TGTGCCAGCAGTTCCAAATATAGTTACGAGCAGTACTTC. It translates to CASSSKYSYEQYF.

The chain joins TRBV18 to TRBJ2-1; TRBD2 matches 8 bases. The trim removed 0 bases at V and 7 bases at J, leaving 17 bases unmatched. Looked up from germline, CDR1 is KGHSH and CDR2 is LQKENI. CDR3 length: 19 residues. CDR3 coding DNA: TGTGCCAGCTCACCACCGGTGGCGTACGGGGGGGCATCAGGTAATGAGCAGTTCTTC. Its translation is CASSPPVAYGGASGNEQFF.

CDR3 loop: CATRRDRRSTEAFF. The CDR3 region has the DNA TGTGCCACCAGACGGGACCGCCGAAGCACTGAAGCTTTCTTT. The rearrangement joins TRBV15 to TRBJ1-1; possible D gene TRBD1, 5 bases. Germline V gives CDR1 LNHNV, CDR2 YYDKDF (reference sequence). The V end lost 6 bases, the J end lost 4 bases, and 15 bases lay between the germline ends. The CDR3 is 14 residues long.

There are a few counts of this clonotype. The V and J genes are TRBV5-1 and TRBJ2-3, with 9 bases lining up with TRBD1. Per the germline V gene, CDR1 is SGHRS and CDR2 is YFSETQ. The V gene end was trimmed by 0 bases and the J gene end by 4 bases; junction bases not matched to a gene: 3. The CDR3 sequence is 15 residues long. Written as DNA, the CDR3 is TGCGCCAGCAGCTTGGAGGACAGGGGTTCAGATACGCAGTATTTT. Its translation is CASSLEDRGSDTQYF.

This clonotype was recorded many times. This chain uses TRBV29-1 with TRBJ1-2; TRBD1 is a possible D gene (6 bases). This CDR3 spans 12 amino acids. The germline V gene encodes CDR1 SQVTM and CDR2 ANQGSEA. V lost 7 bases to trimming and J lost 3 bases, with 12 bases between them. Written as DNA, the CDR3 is TGCAGCGCCTCGGACAGATACTATGGCTACACCTTC. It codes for CSASDRYYGYTF.

CDR3 sequence: CASHSSGIDQPQHF. The CDR3, as DNA: TGTGCCAGTCACTCTTCGGGTATTGATCAGCCCCAGCATTTT. The V and J genes are TRBV6-6 and TRBJ1-5, with D uncertain. The V end lost 9 bases, the J end lost 5 bases, and 17 bases lay between the germline ends. Germline-derived CDR1 and CDR2 are MNHNY and SVGAGI (reference sequence). The CDR3 runs to 14 residues.

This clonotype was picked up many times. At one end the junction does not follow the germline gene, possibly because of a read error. CDR3 in amino acids: CASSRTSGGAYEQYF. CDR3 DNA sequence: TGTGCCAGCAGCCGGACTAGCGGGGGGGCCTATGAGCAGTACTTC. The rearrangement joins TRBV3-1 to TRBJ2-7, with 15 bases that match TRBD2. The CDR3 length is 15 residues. The V gene's germline CDR1 is LGHDT and CDR2 YNNKEL (reference sequence).

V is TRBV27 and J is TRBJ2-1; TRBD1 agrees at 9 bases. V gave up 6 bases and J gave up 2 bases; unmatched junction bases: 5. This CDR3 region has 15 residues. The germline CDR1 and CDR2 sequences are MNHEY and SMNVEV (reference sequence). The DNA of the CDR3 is TGTGCCAGCAGGAGGGACAGGGCTACCTACAATGAGCAGTTCTTC. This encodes CASRRDRATYNEQFF.

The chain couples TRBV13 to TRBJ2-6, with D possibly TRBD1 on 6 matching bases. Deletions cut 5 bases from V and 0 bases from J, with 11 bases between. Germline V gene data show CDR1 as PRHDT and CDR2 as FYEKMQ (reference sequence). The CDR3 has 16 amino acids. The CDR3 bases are TGTGCCAGCAGCAAAGGACAGTACTCTGGGGCCAACGTCCTGACTTTC. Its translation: CASSKGQYSGANVLTF.

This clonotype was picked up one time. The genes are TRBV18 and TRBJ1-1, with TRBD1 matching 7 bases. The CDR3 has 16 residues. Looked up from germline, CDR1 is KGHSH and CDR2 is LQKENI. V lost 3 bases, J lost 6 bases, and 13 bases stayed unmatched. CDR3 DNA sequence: TGTGCCAGCTCACCGAGGGACAGTATAATAGCTGCTGAAGCTTTCTTT. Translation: CASSPRDSIIAAEAFF.

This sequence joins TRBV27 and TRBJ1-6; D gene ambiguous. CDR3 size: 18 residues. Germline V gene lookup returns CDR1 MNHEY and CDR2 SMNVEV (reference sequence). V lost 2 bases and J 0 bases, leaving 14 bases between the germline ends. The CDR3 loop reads CASSLRHTTSSYNSPLHF. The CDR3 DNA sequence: TGTGCCAGCAGTTTACGACACACTACGAGCTCCTATAATTCACCCCTCCACTTT.

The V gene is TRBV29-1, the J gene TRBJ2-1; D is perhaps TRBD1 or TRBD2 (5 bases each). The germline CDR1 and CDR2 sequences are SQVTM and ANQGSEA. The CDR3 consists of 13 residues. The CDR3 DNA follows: TGCAGTTGGGGCGCGAGGGAAAACAATGAGCAGTTCTTC. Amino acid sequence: CSWGARENNEQFF.

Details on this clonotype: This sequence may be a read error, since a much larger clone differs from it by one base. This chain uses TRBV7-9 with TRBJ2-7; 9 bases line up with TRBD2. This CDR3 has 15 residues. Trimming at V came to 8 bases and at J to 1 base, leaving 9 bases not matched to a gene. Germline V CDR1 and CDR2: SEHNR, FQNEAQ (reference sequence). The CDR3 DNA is TGTGCCAGCGGCTCATCAGCGGGAGGTTCCTACGAGCAGTACTTC. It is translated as CASGSSAGGSYEQYF.